Described below is a single T cell receptor (beta chain) sequence and its context. Per the original data handling: Nucleated cell number was recorded as an estimate derived from reference gene primer amplification. The assay was immunoSEQ multiplex PCR, and TCRdb's table has in-frame clones only and misses some. V, J and clone size reflect that table, while D and trimming were determined from the DNA. The sample has about 55,000 clones; less than 90% are singletons. The data were obtained in a study of blood T cell repertoires in COVID-19. Study-level background: COVID-19 samples from acute and convalescent phases originated in the United States, Italy and Spain. PBMCs, B-cell-depleted T cells, or T cells were the source of the cDNA or gDNA that made up the material.

Specimen: peripheral blood. This sequence was found in a woman aged 55 to 70 with acute or convalescent COVID-19.

CDR3 bases: TGCGCCAGCAGCTTATTGGCTAGCGGGAGTAGGAACGAGCAGTACTTC. Amino acid sequence: CASSLLASGSRNEQYF. This rearrangement joins TRBV5-1 to TRBJ2-7; TRBD2 matches at 10 bases. Germline assignment: CDR1 SGHRS and CDR2 YFSETQ. The CDR3 has 16 residues. The V segment lost 2 bases and the J segment 5 bases; nucleotides outside the gene matches: 10.